This TCR beta chain was identified in a study of T cell repertoires in cytomegalovirus infection. Study information: CMV infection plus the matching HLA type was flagged by public TCR beta signatures.

A remark on this clonotype: Its antigen remains unidentified.

TCRdb processed the reads anew with MiXCR; each CDR3 protein has one entry. The table lists 160,000 or so distinct CDR3 sequences, 23% of them singletons. CDR1 and CDR2 from the germline V gene are SQVTM and ANQGSEA. Trimming removed 4 bases at V and 2 bases at J, with 15 bases between. The CDR3 contains 15 residues. Notes on the study in general: In two of eight donors, the top clonotype was HLA-C-restricted CMV-specific.

The sample taken for sequencing was PBMCs. J is TRBJ2-1 and V is TRBV29-1, with D perhaps TRBD1 (5 bases). The sequence was obtained from a human donor in good health (CMV status not recorded). Some clones in this sample may be carry-over from other donors' samples. The CDR3 DNA follows: TGCAGCGTTGTGGTACCTAAAGGGGCCTACAATGAGCAGTTCTTC. As protein: CSVVVPKGAYNEQFF.